The rows below give T cell receptor beta chains drawn from one sample of a study of OX40 agonist ivuxolimab in advanced cancers. The repertoire was sequenced with immunoSEQ multiplex PCR; TCRdb's copy has only in-frame clones and lacks some. The table shows approximately 94,000 clones, with 75% to 90% occurring only once. Sample: CD4+ or CD8+ T cells sorted from blood, taken in a trial of the OX40 agonist ivuxolimab. These receptors were obtained from an adult with an advanced solid tumor such as melanoma, head and neck, liver or kidney cancer. CDR3s include the opening cysteine and the closing phenylalanine or tryptophan. A D gene is named only where the DNA matches it firmly. Size is stated for part of the rows, as once, few or many counts, or as a class when the clone is expanded.

TGTGCCAGCAGGGCACGGATGCAGGACGAGCAGTACTTC CASRARMQDEQYF - - TRBJ2-7 TRBV6-6
TGTGCCAGCAGTCGGACAGGGGGGACAGATACGCAGTATTTT CASSRTGGTDTQYF - TRBD1 TRBJ2-3 TRBV6-5
TGTGCCAGCAGCTTCCCTAGCGGGGGGGTACACGGGGAGCTGTTTTTT CASSFPSGGVHGELFF - TRBD2 TRBJ2-2 TRBV7-2
TGCGCCAGCAGCCCAGGTACGGGAACCTATGGCTACACCTTC CASSPGTGTYGYTF - - TRBJ1-2 TRBV5-1
TGTGCCAGCAGGGAAAGAGGTGGGGGATTCTATGGCTACACCTTC CASRERGGGFYGYTF - - TRBJ1-2 TRBV27
TGTGCCACCAGCAGAGCCGGTAGCGGGAACACAGATACGCAGTATTTT CATSRAGSGNTDTQYF once TRBD2 TRBJ2-3 TRBV15
TGTGCCAGCAGCCCGATGGGGGACAGGGAGGGTGGCTACACCTTC CASSPMGDREGGYTF - TRBD1 TRBJ1-2 TRBV7-2
TGTGCCAGCAGCTTAGGGAGGGGCGGCAATCAGCCCCAGCATTTT CASSLGRGGNQPQHF - - TRBJ1-5 TRBV7-2
TGCGCCAGCAGCTTACATTGGAGGGACAGGGAGGACTACACTTGGGAGGAGACCCAGTACTTC CASSLHWRDREDYTWEETQYF - TRBD1 TRBJ2-5 TRBV5-1
TGCGCCAGCAGTGAGGTATGGGGAGGAACTGAAGCTTTCTTT CASSEVWGGTEAFF - - TRBJ1-1 TRBV10-2
TGTGCCAGTAGTATAGATCAGGGGACACCCGTCCTGACTTTC CASSIDQGTPVLTF - - TRBJ2-6 TRBV19
TGTGCCAGCAGCTTCGAGACAGACGGCCGCACAGATACGCAGTATTTT CASSFETDGRTDTQYF - - TRBJ2-3 TRBV11-1
TGTGCCAGCAGTGAGAACTCTGGAAACACCATATATTTT CASSENSGNTIYF - - TRBJ1-3 TRBV6-1
TGTGCCAGCAGTGGGGGTCCACGTCCCCAAGAGACCCAGTACTTC CASSGGPRPQETQYF - - TRBJ2-5 TRBV28
- CASSSSRGDSEQYF - - TRBJ2-7 TRBV7-7
TGTGCCATCAGTGAGTTTGGAGGGAACACCGGGGAGCTGTTTTTT CAISEFGGNTGELFF - - TRBJ2-2 TRBV10-3
TGTGCCAGCAGTGGACTAATCTACGAGCAGTACTTC CASSGLIYEQYF - - TRBJ2-7 TRBV2
TGCGCCAGCAGGCGGACTAGCGGGACGAATGAGCAGTTCTTC CASRRTSGTNEQFF - TRBD2 TRBJ2-1 TRBV4-1
TGTGCCAGCAGTGAGTCTGGGGGGCTCGCTGGCTACACCTTC CASSESGGLAGYTF - - TRBJ1-2 TRBV6-1
TGTGCCAGCAGTTATCGGGCCCTGAGGGGCCAAGAGACCCAGTACTTC CASSYRALRGQETQYF - - TRBJ2-5 TRBV6-5
TGTGCCAGCAGCAAGGGGTGCCGGACAGCATATCAGCCCCAGCATTTT CASSKGCRTAYQPQHF - - TRBJ1-5 TRBV21-1
TGTGCCAGCAGACCACTAGGCTCTGAGACGCAGTATTTT CASRPLGSETQYF - - TRBJ2-3 TRBV27
TGTGCCAGCAGCGCCCGCCAGGGCCCGCAAGAGACCCAGTACTTC CASSARQGPQETQYF - - TRBJ2-5 TRBV5-4
TGTGCCAGCAGTGACCAGACAGTCCTTTGCCACTTT CASSDQTVLCHF - - TRBJ1-6 TRBV25-1
TGCGCCAGCAGCTTGAACCTAGCGGGGTCCTACAATGAGCAGTTCTTC CASSLNLAGSYNEQFF - TRBD2 TRBJ2-1 TRBV5-1
TGTGCCAGCAGCGTAGCTGGAACGGGGGGGCATGAGCAGTTCTTC CASSVAGTGGHEQFF - TRBD2 TRBJ2-1 TRBV9
TGTGCCAGCAGTTCGCCTCGGGGGGGGGCTTACTATGGCTACACCTTC CASSSPRGGAYYGYTF - - TRBJ1-2 TRBV28
TGCGCCAGCACCCTCGGGACAGGGTTGGAAAAACTGTTTTTT CASTLGTGLEKLFF - TRBD1 TRBJ1-4 TRBV5-1
TGTGCCAGCAGCCAAGAGTTAATTTTTTCCGGGACAGCGACTGGCGAGCAGTACTTC CASSQELIFSGTATGEQYF - TRBD1 TRBJ2-7 TRBV14
TGTGCCAGCAGTACAGGACAGGGGGGGAAAGAGACCCAGTACTTC CASSTGQGGKETQYF - TRBD1 TRBJ2-5 TRBV2
TGTGCCACCAGCGGGGGACTAGCGGGACCCAATGAGCAGTTCTTC CATSGGLAGPNEQFF - TRBD2 TRBJ2-1 TRBV15
TGTGCCAGCAGTGGCCGACTAGCGGGGTCCTCCCTAGGGAATGAGCAGTTCTTC CASSGRLAGSSLGNEQFF - TRBD2 TRBJ2-1 TRBV6-1
TGCGCCAGCAGCTTGGGTACAGGGCCTATGGGTTATGGCTACACCTTC CASSLGTGPMGYGYTF - - TRBJ1-2 TRBV5-1
TGTGCCTGGAGTAAGTGGGGACATCCCTACGAGCAGTACTTC CAWSKWGHPYEQYF few - TRBJ2-7 TRBV30
TGCAGCGTTGGGAGGGGCTCCCCCACAGATACGCAGTATTTT CSVGRGSPTDTQYF - - TRBJ2-3 TRBV29-1
TGTGCCAGCAGTTCAGTCACCACGTCTTCGTTGACCGAGCAGTACTTC CASSSVTTSSLTEQYF once - TRBJ2-7 TRBV6-4